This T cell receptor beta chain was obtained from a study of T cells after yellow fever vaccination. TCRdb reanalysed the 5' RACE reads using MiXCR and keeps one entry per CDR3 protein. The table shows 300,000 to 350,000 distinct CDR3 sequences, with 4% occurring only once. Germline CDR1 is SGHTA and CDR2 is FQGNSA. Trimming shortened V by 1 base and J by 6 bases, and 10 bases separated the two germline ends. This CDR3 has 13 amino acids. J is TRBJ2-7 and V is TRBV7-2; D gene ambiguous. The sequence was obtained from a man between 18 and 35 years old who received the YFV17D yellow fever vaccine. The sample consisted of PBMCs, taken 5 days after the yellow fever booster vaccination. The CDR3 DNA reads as TGTGCCAGCAGCTTAGGTGCCCTCTCCGAGCAGTACTTC. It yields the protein CASSLGALSEQYF. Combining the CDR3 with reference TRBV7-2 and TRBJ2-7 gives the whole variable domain GAGVSQSPSNKVTEKGKDVELRCDPISGHTALYWYRQSLGQGLEFLIYFQGNSAPDKSGLPSDRFSAERTGGSVSTLTIQRTQQEDSAVYLCASSLGALSEQYFGPGTRLTVT.